The clone carrying this T cell receptor (beta chain) was seen only a few times. Its antigen is unidentified. 60 Vbeta and 13 Jbeta primers were used in PCR. Here immunoSEQ multiplex PCR was the method, and the copy in TCRdb shows in-frame clones only, minus some. Among roughly 120,000 clones listed, approximately 72% were seen once. The data were obtained in a study of cytomegalovirus exposure and HLA in healthy donors. Study-level results: One variant, a missense change in DCLRE1C, was linked in a later analysis to TCR beta V- and J-gene trimming. Previously analyzed data showed that most TCR beta V segments were productive at a frequency of about 87% or about 30%.

The V and J ends lost 3 bases and 7 bases, in that order; junction bases with no gene match: 5. This CDR3 spans 16 amino acids. Germline V gene data show CDR1 as LNHNV and CDR2 as YYDKDF (reference sequence). This clonotype was obtained from a woman aged 40-49 years in good health and CMV-seropositive. Material: PBMCs. The chain carries TRBV15 and TRBJ2-3; 15 nucleotides align to TRBD2. CDR3 protein: CATSSRTSGGANTQYF. The CDR3 coding sequence is TGTGCCACCAGCAGCCGGACTAGCGGGGGGGCAAATACGCAGTATTTT. Variable domain in full (rest from reference TRBV15 and TRBJ2-3): DAMVIQNPRYQVTQFGKPVTLSCSQTLNHNVMYWYQQKSSQAPKLLFHYYDKDFNNEADTPDNFQSRRPNTSFCFLDIRSPGLGDTAMYLCATSSRTSGGANTQYFGPGTRLTVL.